A single sample is the source of the 12 T cell receptor beta chains below, sequenced in a study of a mutant IDH1 vaccine in newly diagnosed glioma. No antigen is known for these receptors. Sequenced by immunoSEQ multiplex PCR; TCRdb stores in-frame clones only, minus some. The sample holds about 36,000 clones, 75% to 90% seen once. Noted time point: week 11, during vaccination. It was 300 ug of mutant IDH1 20-mer peptide that made up each vaccine dose, given with topical imiquimod. The material was peripheral blood mononuclear cells (PBMCs), obtained from a glioma patient whose treatment included an IDH1 peptide vaccine. The receptors stem from a woman in her 30s with glioma. Some clones in this sample may be carry-over from other donors' samples.

As DNA, the CDR3 is TGTGCCTGGAGTGTACCCCAGGACTGGGCCTACGAGCAGTACTTC. Amino acid sequence: CAWSVPQDWAYEQYF. The chain couples TRBV30 to TRBJ2-7, with D perhaps matching TRBD2 (5 bases). The germline V gene has CDR1 GTSNPN and CDR2 SVGIG (reference sequence). The CDR3 length is 15 residues. V was pared by 0 bases and J by 2 bases, with 14 bases between.

The chain combines TRBV10-3 with TRBJ1-2; TRBD1 aligns across 7 bases. Germline V gene data show CDR1 as ENHRY and CDR2 as SYGVKD. There are 17 residues in the CDR3. The trim removed 2 bases at V and 4 bases at J, leaving 13 bases unmatched. The CDR3 DNA is TGTGCCATCAGTGAGCCAACCGGGACAGATCTAACCTATGGCTACACCTTC. Translation: CAISEPTGTDLTYGYTF.

This chain joins TRBV30 and TRBJ2-2; D not resolved. V lost 3 bases and J 10 bases, leaving 12 bases between the germline ends. This CDR3 region has 12 residues. The germline V gene has CDR1 GTSNPN and CDR2 SVGIG (reference sequence). For the CDR3, the DNA is TGTGCCTGGAGCTCACTTGGGGAGGAGCTGTTTTTT. Translation: CAWSSLGEELFF.

This chain joins TRBV2 and TRBJ1-4; D is ambiguous. This CDR3 contains 12 residues. The germline V gene encodes CDR1 SNHLY and CDR2 FYNNEI. The V end was cut by 6 bases, the J end by 8 bases, with 10 bases between. The CDR3 here is CASSELEEKLFF. DNA of the CDR3: TGTGCCAGCAGCGAGTTAGAAGAAAAACTGTTTTTT. Variable domain in full (rest from reference TRBV2 and TRBJ1-4): EPEVTQTPSHQVTQMGQEVILRCVPISNHLYFYWYRQILGQKVEFLVSFYNNEISEKSEIFDDQFSVERPDGSNFTLKIRSTKLEDSAMYFCASSELEEKLFFGSGTQLSVL.

The chain joins TRBV5-4 to TRBJ2-5, with 7 bases that match TRBD1. The CDR3 totals 14 residues. V gave up 3 bases and J gave up 3 bases; unmatched junction bases: 5. Germline CDR1 reads SGHNT; CDR2 reads YYREEE (reference sequence). CDR3 coding DNA: TGTGCCAGCAGCTCCCGGGACAGAGAAGAGACCCAGTACTTC. Its translation is CASSSRDREETQYF.

The J gene is TRBJ2-5, the V gene TRBV5-6; D is possibly TRBD2 (5 bases). This CDR3 has 15 residues. The germline CDR1 and CDR2 sequences are SGHDT and YYEEEE. The V end was cut by 4 bases, the J end by 5 bases, with 18 bases between. The CDR3 bases are TGTGCCAGCAGCACCACCGGGCCCCGAGGGGAGACCCAGTACTTC. Translating it yields CASSTTGPRGETQYF.

The chain combines TRBV5-4 with TRBJ2-1; no clear D. The CDR3 covers 17 residues. Germline-derived CDR1 and CDR2 are SGHNT and YYREEE (reference sequence). The V end lost 0 bases, the J end lost 7 bases, and 20 bases lay between the germline ends. CDR3 in amino acids: CASSLGGTGPLGNEQFF. The CDR3 region has the DNA TGTGCCAGCAGCTTGGGGGGAACCGGTCCGCTGGGGAATGAGCAGTTCTTC.

The J gene is TRBJ1-2, the V gene TRBV19; no firm D call. The CDR3 is made up of 15 amino acids. Between the trimmed V and J ends, which lost 3 bases and 8 bases, there was a span of 19 bases. Germline CDR1 LNHDA, CDR2 SQIVND (reference sequence). CDR3 sequence: CASSISRSDLRGYTF. CDR3 sequence (DNA): TGTGCCAGTAGTATTTCTAGGTCGGACCTACGCGGCTACACCTTC. The full variable domain, in which reference TRBV19 and TRBJ1-2 provide the parts outside the CDR3, is DGGITQSPKYLFRKEGQNVTLSCEQNLNHDAMYWYRQDPGQGLRLIYYSQIVNDFQKGDIAEGYSVSREKKESFPLTVTSAQKNPTAFYLCASSISRSDLRGYTFGSGTRLTVV.

This clone was detected once. The chain recombines TRBV27 with TRBJ1-2; a possible D gene is TRBD1 (5 bases). The CDR3 totals 14 residues. Trimming left V 0 bases short and J 5 bases short, with 10 bases between. Looked up from germline, CDR1 is MNHEY and CDR2 is SMNVEV (reference sequence). The CDR3 nucleotides read TGTGCCAGCAGTTTATCGGGGACCCTATATGGCTACACCTTC. Amino acid sequence: CASSLSGTLYGYTF.

The chain couples TRBV6-1 to TRBJ2-3, with no clear D. This CDR3 region has 11 residues. V was pared by 6 bases and J by 8 bases, with 9 bases between. Germline V gives CDR1 MNHNS, CDR2 SASEGT. The CDR3 coding sequence is TGTGCCAGCAGCCTGAAGGGTACGCAGTATTTT. This sequence encodes CASSLKGTQYF.

CDR3 sequence reads: CASSLSPERNFYEQYF. The CDR3, as DNA: TGTGCCAGCAGTTTATCCCCCGAGCGGAACTTCTACGAGCAGTACTTC. The chain is built from TRBV27 and TRBJ2-7; D is possibly TRBD2 (5 bases). CDR3 size: 16 residues. Between the trimmed V and J ends, which lost 0 bases and 3 bases, there was a span of 15 bases. Germline V CDR1 and CDR2: MNHEY, SMNVEV (reference sequence).

This clone has just a few counts. The CDR3 region has the DNA TGCAGCGTCGCCGACACCCTGTGGACTGAAGCTTTCTTT. It is translated as CSVADTLWTEAFF. The V and J genes are TRBV29-1 and TRBJ1-1; no definite D call. CDR1 and CDR2 (germline): SQVTM, ANQGSEA. This CDR3 region has 13 residues. V gave up 6 bases and J gave up 5 bases, with 16 bases separating them.